This is a list of T cell receptor beta chains from one sample in a study of Graves' ophthalmopathy and Graves' hyperthyroidism. TCRdb reprocessed the multiplex PCR reads via MiXCR and lists one record per CDR3 protein. The repertoire consists of approximately 160,000 distinct CDR3 sequences, with roughly two fifths occurring once and the leading ten covering over 7%. Sequences were obtained from peripheral blood. The receptors here all came from a man aged 30 to 45 with Graves' ophthalmopathy. The CDR3 runs from the conserved cysteine through the conserved F or W. The order of the fields is V gene, D gene, J gene, clone size, CDR3 protein, CDR3 DNA. The D gene is left open where the match is weak. A row's size may be missing; if present it is once, few, many or a size class.

v_call: TRBV12-3/TRBV12-4
d_call: NA
j_call: TRBJ2-5
clone_size: many
cdr3_aa: CASSLSETQYF
cdr3_nt: TGTGCCAGCAGTTTATCAGAGACCCAGTACTTC

v_call: TRBV3-1
d_call: NA
j_call: TRBJ1-2
clone_size: many
cdr3_aa: CASSQATGVLF
cdr3_nt: TGTGCCAGCAGCCAAGCTACCGGGGTACTTTTC

v_call: TRBV28
d_call: NA
j_call: TRBJ2-7
clone_size: many
cdr3_aa: CASTLGGLSSYEQYF
cdr3_nt: TGTGCCAGCACCTTGGGAGGCCTCTCCTCCTACGAGCAGTACTTC

v_call: TRBV24-1
d_call: NA
j_call: TRBJ2-7
clone_size: many
cdr3_aa: CATRARGLEQYF
cdr3_nt: TGTGCCACCAGAGCCCGGGGTCTCGAGCAGTACTTC

v_call: TRBV3-1
d_call: NA
j_call: TRBJ2-7
clone_size: many
cdr3_aa: CASSQEAKQQRDSPCSYEQYF
cdr3_nt: TGTGCCAGCAGCCAAGAGGCGAAGCAACAACGCGACAGCCCTTGCTCCTACGAGCAGTACTTC

v_call: TRBV7-2
d_call: NA
j_call: TRBJ1-1
clone_size: NA
cdr3_aa: CASSLVTGGTEAFF
cdr3_nt: TGTGCCAGCAGCTTAGTTACGGGGGGCACTGAAGCTTTCTTT

v_call: TRBV6-5
d_call: NA
j_call: TRBJ1-5
clone_size: NA
cdr3_aa: CASSYAVGNQPQHF
cdr3_nt: TGTGCCAGCAGTTACGCGGTGGGGAATCAGCCCCAGCATTTT

v_call: TRBV6-5
d_call: TRBD1
j_call: TRBJ1-2
clone_size: many
cdr3_aa: CASLDRGRDGYTF
cdr3_nt: TGTGCCAGCCTGGACAGGGGGCGGGATGGCTACACCTTC

v_call: TRBV20-1
d_call: NA
j_call: TRBJ1-1
clone_size: once
cdr3_aa: CSAIGLDKDTEAFF
cdr3_nt: TGCAGTGCTATAGGACTGGACAAAGACACTGAAGCTTTCTTT

v_call: TRBV28
d_call: NA
j_call: TRBJ2-5
clone_size: NA
cdr3_aa: CASSPGAGEETQYF
cdr3_nt: TGTGCCAGCAGTCCCGGGGCAGGAGAAGAGACCCAGTACTTC

v_call: TRBV19
d_call: TRBD1
j_call: TRBJ1-1
clone_size: many
cdr3_aa: CASSIGQGAPNTEAFF
cdr3_nt: TGTGCCAGTAGTATCGGACAGGGGGCCCCGAACACTGAAGCTTTCTTT

v_call: TRBV5-1
d_call: NA
j_call: TRBJ1-3
clone_size: NA
cdr3_aa: CASSTGSGNTIYF
cdr3_nt: TGCGCCAGCAGCACAGGGTCCGGAAACACCATATATTTT

v_call: TRBV19
d_call: TRBD1
j_call: TRBJ1-1
clone_size: many
cdr3_aa: CASTFGGGRIMNTEAFF
cdr3_nt: TGTGCCAGTACTTTCGGAGGGGGCAGGATCATGAACACTGAAGCTTTCTTT

v_call: TRBV28
d_call: NA
j_call: TRBJ2-7
clone_size: once
cdr3_aa: CASSRQLGTYEQYF
cdr3_nt: TGTGCCAGCAGTAGGCAGTTGGGTACCTACGAGCAGTACTTC

v_call: TRBV5-1
d_call: NA
j_call: TRBJ1-2
clone_size: many
cdr3_aa: CASSLEAVRGYTF
cdr3_nt: TGCGCCAGCAGCTTGGAAGCGGTGCGTGGCTACACCTTC

v_call: TRBV16
d_call: NA
j_call: TRBJ1-1
clone_size: many
cdr3_aa: CASNLRGSAEAFF
cdr3_nt: TGTGCCAGCAATCTTAGAGGGAGCGCTGAAGCTTTCTTT

v_call: TRBV12-3/TRBV12-4
d_call: TRBD2
j_call: TRBJ2-1
clone_size: NA
cdr3_aa: CASSLTGGEQFF
cdr3_nt: TGTGCCAGCAGCCTTACGGGGGGTGAGCAGTTCTTC

v_call: TRBV6-1
d_call: NA
j_call: TRBJ2-7
clone_size: NA
cdr3_aa: CASSESPLPEQYF
cdr3_nt: TGTGCCAGCAGTGAAAGCCCTCTCCCCGAGCAGTACTTC

v_call: TRBV9
d_call: NA
j_call: TRBJ2-2
clone_size: many
cdr3_aa: CASSLSPGIANTGELFF
cdr3_nt: TGTGCCAGCAGCCTATCCCCGGGAATCGCGAACACCGGGGAGCTGTTTTTT

v_call: TRBV12-3/TRBV12-4
d_call: NA
j_call: TRBJ2-7
clone_size: many
cdr3_aa: CASSFGTFSYEQYF
cdr3_nt: TGTGCCAGCAGTTTCGGGACATTCTCCTACGAGCAGTACTTC

v_call: TRBV6-1
d_call: NA
j_call: TRBJ1-5
clone_size: many
cdr3_aa: CASSESSGWQPQHF
cdr3_nt: TGTGCCAGCAGTGAATCCTCAGGGTGGCAGCCCCAGCATTTT

v_call: TRBV24-1
d_call: NA
j_call: TRBJ1-1
clone_size: NA
cdr3_aa: CATSDAFNTEAFF
cdr3_nt: TGTGCCACCAGTGATGCGTTTAACACTGAAGCTTTCTTT

v_call: TRBV7-2
d_call: TRBD1
j_call: TRBJ2-2
clone_size: many
cdr3_aa: CASSSALGTGDSTGELFF
cdr3_nt: TGTGCCAGCAGCTCCGCGTTAGGGACAGGGGATAGCACCGGGGAGCTGTTTTTT